The 21 T cell receptor beta chains in this list originate from one sample, sequenced in a study of cytomegalovirus exposure and HLA in healthy donors. PCR employed 60 Vbeta and 13 Jbeta primers. TCRdb's table, derived via immunoSEQ multiplex PCR, lists solely in-frame clones and lacks some. The sample table sets out 100,000 to 150,000 clones. Sequenced input: PBMCs. Source of these receptors: a man aged 40-49 years in good health and CMV-seronegative.

The genes are TRBV19 and TRBJ2-5; tentative D call: TRBD1 (6 bases). V lost 3 bases, J lost 1 base, and 12 bases lay in between. Looked up from germline, CDR1 is LNHDA and CDR2 is SQIVND (reference sequence). This CDR3 spans 15 amino acids. CDR3 DNA sequence: TGTGCCAGTAGTATTGGACAGTCGATCCAAGAGACCCAGTACTTC. It specifies CASSIGQSIQETQYF.

This chain joins TRBV6-5 and TRBJ1-2, with TRBD1 as a possible D gene (6 bases). The V end was cut by 0 bases, the J end by 3 bases, with 11 bases between. This CDR3 has 15 amino acids. The germline CDR1 and CDR2 sequences are MNHEY and SVGAGI. The CDR3 loop reads CASSYSGGRDYGYTF. Written as DNA, the CDR3 is TGTGCCAGCAGTTACTCGGGGGGGCGGGACTATGGCTACACCTTC.

The V gene is TRBV2, the J gene TRBJ2-1, with a tentative D call TRBD2 (6 bases). The CDR3 runs 15 residues. The ends were cut back, 2 bases at V and 0 bases at J, with 8 bases in the middle. CDR1 and CDR2 from the germline V gene are SNHLY and FYNNEI. The CDR3 DNA reads as TGTGCCAGCAGTGAAATGGGGGGCTCCTACAATGAGCAGTTCTTC. This encodes CASSEMGGSYNEQFF.

This chain connects TRBV13 to TRBJ2-6; the D is unclear. Germline CDR1 and CDR2: PRHDT and FYEKMQ (reference sequence). The CDR3 is 15 amino acids. Trimming removed 3 bases at V and 3 bases at J, with 9 bases between. CDR3 residues: CASSFAGFGANVLTF. CDR3 DNA sequence: TGTGCCAGCAGCTTTGCAGGTTTTGGGGCCAACGTCCTGACTTTC.

The V call is TRBV4-2, the J call TRBJ2-3; 8 bases agree with TRBD2. CDR1 is LGHNA, CDR2 YNFKEQ, per germline. V lost 2 bases and J lost 1; bases outside the gene matches: 8. The CDR3 length is 17 residues. The CDR3 region has the DNA TGTGCCAGCAGCCAACTAACACAGCGGGGGCGCACAGATACGCAGTATTTT. Translation gives CASSQLTQRGRTDTQYF.

The chain couples TRBV2 to TRBJ2-5, with 7 bases lining up with TRBD2. The V segment lost 8 bases and the J segment 0 bases; nucleotides outside the gene matches: 3. Germline lookup yields CDR1 SNHLY and CDR2 FYNNEI. This CDR3 is 13 amino acids long. This CDR3 reads CASPSGNQETQYF. The CDR3 DNA is TGTGCCAGCCCTAGCGGAAACCAAGAGACCCAGTACTTC. Looking up the rest from reference TRBV2 and TRBJ2-5 gives the full variable domain: EPEVTQTPSHQVTQMGQEVILRCVPISNHLYFYWYRQILGQKVEFLVSFYNNEISEKSEIFDDQFSVERPDGSNFTLKIRSTKLEDSAMYFCASPSGNQETQYFGPGTRLLVL.

This chain uses TRBV11-2 with TRBJ2-7, with 11 nucleotides matching TRBD2. The V gene's germline CDR1 is SGHAT and CDR2 FQNNGV. With 5 bases clipped from V and 4 bases from J, the junction kept 10 bases outside the gene matches. The CDR3 consists of 16 residues. For the CDR3, the DNA is TGTGCCAGCAGCCGTGCGACGGCTAGCGGGAGGTACGAGCAGTACTTC. This encodes CASSRATASGRYEQYF.

The chain recombines TRBV19 with TRBJ2-1, with a weak D call TRBD2 (6 bases). V was trimmed by 4 bases and J by 4 bases, leaving 14 bases between them. Germline-derived CDR1 and CDR2 are LNHDA and SQIVND (reference sequence). This CDR3 contains 15 residues. Here the CDR3 reads CASSTRGGTYNEQFF. CDR3 DNA: TGTGCCAGTAGTACTAGGGGCGGGACTTACAATGAGCAGTTCTTC.

The chain carries TRBV5-6 and TRBJ1-2; 11 nucleotides agree with TRBD1. V shed 0 bases, J shed 0 bases, and the junction held 10 bases outside the gene matches. This CDR3 is 19 amino acids long. Germline V CDR1 and CDR2: SGHDT, YYEEEE. The CDR3 spells CASSLVGQGAVFPNYGYTF. The CDR3 DNA sequence: TGTGCCAGCAGCTTGGTAGGACAGGGGGCGGTTTTCCCTAACTATGGCTACACCTTC. The variable domain in full, with the rest retrieved from reference TRBV5-6 and TRBJ1-2, is DAGVTQSPTHLIKTRGQQVTLRCSPKSGHDTVSWYQQALGQGPQFIFQYYEEEERQRGNFPDRFSGHQFPNYSSELNVNALLLGDSALYLCASSLVGQGAVFPNYGYTFGSGTRLTVV.

The rearrangement joins TRBV5-1 to TRBJ2-7, with TRBD2 identical over 10 bases. CDR1 and CDR2 (germline): SGHRS, YFSETQ. V was clipped by 4 bases and J by 5 bases; unmatched bases: 9. The CDR3 is made up of 15 amino acids. The CDR3 sequence: CASSPGGTSVDEQYF. The CDR3, as DNA: TGCGCCAGCAGCCCGGGTGGGACTAGCGTCGACGAGCAGTACTTC. Based on the CDR3 plus reference TRBV5-1 and TRBJ2-7, the full variable domain is KAGVTQTPRYLIKTRGQQVTLSCSPISGHRSVSWYQQTPGQGLQFLFEYFSETQRNKGNFPGRFSGRQFSNSRSEMNVSTLELGDSALYLCASSPGGTSVDEQYFGPGTRLTVT.

This chain connects TRBV19 to TRBJ1-2; 7 nucleotides line up with TRBD1. Germline V gives CDR1 LNHDA, CDR2 SQIVND (reference sequence). This CDR3 has 13 residues. V shed 8 bases, J shed 3 bases, and the junction held 6 bases outside the gene matches. This CDR3 reads CASRRQGDYGYTF. The DNA of the CDR3 is TGTGCCAGTCGAAGACAGGGTGACTATGGCTACACCTTC.

The rearrangement joins TRBV10-3 to TRBJ1-1, with 9 bases aligning to TRBD1. The germline gives CDR1 ENHRY, CDR2 SYGVKD. This CDR3 region has 14 residues. The V gene end was trimmed by 10 bases and the J gene end by 0 bases; junction bases not matched to a gene: 6. The CDR3 loop reads CATEDRGVNTEAFF. The CDR3 bases are TGTGCCACCGAGGACAGGGGTGTGAACACTGAAGCTTTCTTT.

This chain uses TRBV15 with TRBJ1-4; 11 nucleotides align to TRBD1. This CDR3 spans 16 amino acids. Looked up from germline, CDR1 is LNHNV and CDR2 is YYDKDF (reference sequence). V was clipped by 1 base and J by 8 bases; unmatched bases: 6. This CDR3 is CATSRGSGQGAEKLFF. The DNA for the CDR3 is TGTGCCACCAGCAGAGGTTCTGGACAGGGGGCCGAAAAACTGTTTTTT. The entire variable domain, with the rest obtained from reference TRBV15 and TRBJ1-4, is as follows: DAMVIQNPRYQVTQFGKPVTLSCSQTLNHNVMYWYQQKSSQAPKLLFHYYDKDFNNEADTPDNFQSRRPNTSFCFLDIRSPGLGDTAMYLCATSRGSGQGAEKLFFGSGTQLSVL.

Points on this clone: The sample has other DNA sequences that encode this CDR3 too. V is TRBV5-1 and J is TRBJ2-5; D gene unclear. V lost 0 bases and J lost 5, with 8 bases in between. From germline, CDR1 is SGHRS and CDR2 YFSETQ. The CDR3 has 13 amino acids. DNA of the CDR3: TGCGCCAGCAGCTTGGGTGGCGGCGAGACCCAGTACTTC. Its protein is CASSLGGGETQYF.

The CDR3 region is CASSLAAGTTYEQYF. DNA for the CDR3: TGTGCCAGCAGCTTAGCCGCCGGGACAACCTACGAGCAGTACTTC. This chain uses TRBV11-2 with TRBJ2-7; tentatively, D is TRBD1 (6 bases). The CDR3 covers 15 residues. CDR1 and CDR2 (germline): SGHAT, FQNNGV. The germline V and J ends were trimmed by 1 base and 2 bases, with 12 bases remaining between them. Supplemented by reference TRBV11-2 and TRBJ2-7, the full variable domain reads EAGVAQSPRYKIIEKRQSVAFWCNPISGHATLYWYQQILGQGPKLLIQFQNNGVVDDSQLPKDRFSAERLKGVDSTLKIQPAKLEDSAVYLCASSLAAGTTYEQYFGPGTRLTVT.

The genes are TRBV7-2 and TRBJ2-7; 8 nucleotides agree with TRBD2. CDR1 and CDR2 (germline): SGHTA, FQGNSA. The CDR3 is made up of 15 amino acids. After removal of 4 bases from V and 3 bases from J, the junction contained 8 bases not matched to a gene. CDR3 sequence (DNA): TGTGCCAGCAGCTCAGAGGCGGGAGGAAGCTACGAGCAGTACTTC. The encoded protein is CASSSEAGGSYEQYF.

The chain links TRBV29-1 to TRBJ2-5; 10 bases match TRBD1. CDR1 SQVTM and CDR2 ANQGSEA come from the germline V gene. The CDR3 is 14 residues long. Germline trimming cut 6 bases from V and 1 base from J; bases unmatched to any gene: 5. The DNA for the CDR3 is TGCAGCGTACGGGACAGGGGACGCCAAGAGACCCAGTACTTC. This sequence encodes CSVRDRGRQETQYF.

The chain employs TRBV5-4 and TRBJ2-5, with 7 bases identical to TRBD1. CDR1 and CDR2 (germline): SGHNT, YYREEE (reference sequence). The CDR3 consists of 16 residues. Losses at the gene ends were 4 bases for V and 1 base for J; bases not matched to a gene: 10. CDR3 region: CASSRPPAGGQETQYF. In nucleotides, the CDR3 is TGTGCCAGCAGCCGTCCCCCTGCAGGGGGCCAAGAGACCCAGTACTTC.

The gene calls are TRBV10-3 and TRBJ1-3, with TRBD1 matching 9 bases. The CDR3 extends over 17 amino acids. V shed 3 bases and J 2 bases; nucleotides not matched to a gene: 8. Germline loops: CDR1 ENHRY, CDR2 SYGVKD. CDR3 loop: CAISESTGTGTGNTIYF. The DNA of the CDR3 is TGTGCCATCAGTGAATCTACCGGGACAGGGACTGGAAACACCATATATTTT.

To note about this clone: One junction end does not reproduce the germline sequence, and a read error may be involved. In DNA, the CDR3 is TGTGCTAGCAGCTCTTCGTTTTTTGGACTAGCGGGAGGTGAGCAGTTCTTC. Translating gives CASSSSFFGLAGGEQFF. This chain uses TRBV7-7 with TRBJ2-1; 14 nucleotides line up with TRBD2. Germline V gene lookup returns CDR1 SSHAT and CDR2 FNYEAQ (reference sequence). The CDR3 runs to 17 residues.

V gene TRBV28 combines with J gene TRBJ2-1, with 11 bases fitting TRBD1. Germline lookup yields CDR1 MDHEN and CDR2 SYDVKM. This CDR3 spans 18 amino acids. V trimming: 2 bases; J trimming: 1 base; junction bases outside the gene matches: 7. CDR3 in DNA: TGTGCCAGCAGTTTAGATTTTGGGACAGGGGGATCCTACAATGAGCAGTTCTTC. This translates into CASSLDFGTGGSYNEQFF.